The present T cell receptor (beta chain) was sequenced within a study of T cells in Graves' hyperthyroidism and ophthalmopathy. The CDR3 has 17 amino acids. CDR1 SGHVS and CDR2 FNYEAQ come from the germline V gene. Trimming took off 5 bases at V and 0 bases at J, with 16 bases between the two ends. TCR beta CDR3 regions were amplified from RNA. Initially, a first-round RT-PCR of the TCR CDR3 employed the HTBI primer set. In TCRdb, the multiplex PCR reads were re-called with MiXCR into one record per CDR3 protein. The sample contains hundreds of thousands of distinct CDR3 sequences, approximately 40% of which appear only once.

The sequence derives from a man between 18 and 35 years old with Graves' hyperthyroidism. The sample was blood. J is TRBJ1-4 and V is TRBV7-6, with D possibly matching TRBD1 (5 bases). CDR3 protein: CASSPSFGGSTNEKLFF. For the CDR3, the DNA is TGTGCCAGCAGCCCCTCGTTCGGGGGATCAACTAATGAAAAACTGTTTTTT.